These 10 T cell receptor beta chains were all obtained from the same sample, sequenced in a study of cytomegalovirus exposure and HLA in healthy donors (dated by TCRdb to about 2017). The library was made by the immunoSEQ multiplex PCR assay. For the multiplex PCR, a mixture combining 60 forward primers for TCR Vbeta segments and 13 reverse primers for TCR Jbeta segments was used. In its TCRdb copy, this immuneACCESS table keeps in-frame sequences only and misses some clones. Where compared with another copy, unresolved V genes explain less than half of these, and the others have no known cause. Counted in this sample were about 230,000 clones; just under 80% of them appeared once. The ten largest clones represent about 0.5% of the sample. The sample comprised PBMCs. The receptors shown here come from a boy between 10 and 17 years old in good health and CMV-seronegative.

This clone was seen only once. The CDR3 bases are TGCAGCGTTGATCTCAGGCAGGGAGGTAACTATGGCTACACCTTC. Its protein product is CSVDLRQGGNYGYTF. V is TRBV29-1 and J is TRBJ1-2, with D tentatively TRBD1 (5 bases). The CDR3 totals 15 residues. Looked up from germline, CDR1 is SQVTM and CDR2 is ANQGSEA. Deletions cut 3 bases from V and 1 base from J, with 15 bases between. Combining the CDR3 with reference TRBV29-1 and TRBJ1-2 gives the whole variable domain SAVISQKPSRDICQRGTSLTIQCQVDSQVTMMFWYRQQPGQSLTLIATANQGSEATYESGFVIDKFPISRPNLTFSTLTVSNMSPEDSSIYLCSVDLRQGGNYGYTFGSGTRLTVV.

The chain carries TRBV6-1 and TRBJ1-1; 9 bases fit TRBD1. Germline CDR1 and CDR2: MNHNS and SASEGT. CDR3 length equals 14 residues. V was clipped by 6 bases and J by 5 bases; unmatched bases: 7. The CDR3 is CASRLQGARTEAFF. CDR3 in DNA: TGTGCCAGCAGACTACAGGGGGCAAGGACTGAAGCTTTCTTT.

This chain links TRBV10-1 with TRBJ2-5; 7 bases match TRBD2. The CDR3 length is 14 residues. Trimming removed 4 bases from V and 5 bases from J; junction bases left unmatched: 7. CDR1 and CDR2 from the germline V gene are WNHNN and SYGVQD (reference sequence). For the CDR3, the DNA is TGCGCCAGCAGTGCTTTACCCGGGGGGGAGACCCAGTACTTC. Its translation: CASSALPGGETQYF.

The chain links TRBV5-8 to TRBJ1-5, with D perhaps matching TRBD1 (6 bases). This CDR3 comprises 18 residues. Trimming stripped 4 bases from V and 5 bases from J, with 25 bases between. CDR1 SGHTS and CDR2 YDEGEE come from the germline V gene. The CDR3 DNA reads as TGTGCCAGCAGCCCGCACCCTACAGGGATCCCCGGACATCAGCCCCAGCATTTT. Its translation is CASSPHPTGIPGHQPQHF.

V gene TRBV9 combines with J gene TRBJ1-1, with a tentative D call TRBD1 (5 bases). V lost 3 bases to trimming and J lost 2 bases, with 8 bases between them. This CDR3 region has 13 residues. In germline, CDR1 is SGDLS, CDR2 YYNGEE. The CDR3 protein is CASSGQINTEAFF. The CDR3, as DNA: TGTGCCAGCAGCGGACAGATCAACACTGAAGCTTTCTTT.

CDR3 protein: CATKLGQGDNQPQHF. The CDR3 DNA is TGTGCCACCAAGTTAGGACAGGGTGACAATCAGCCCCAGCATTTT. The chain joins TRBV6-1 to TRBJ1-5; 8 bases map to TRBD1. This CDR3 contains 15 residues. Looked up from germline, CDR1 is MNHNS and CDR2 is SASEGT. V lost 10 bases, J lost 3 bases, and 11 bases stayed unmatched.

The chain is built from TRBV30 and TRBJ1-4, with D unresolved. CDR1 and CDR2 from the germline V gene are GTSNPN and SVGIG (reference sequence). V lost 4 bases to trimming and J lost 0 bases, with 9 bases between them. CDR3 length equals 14 residues. The CDR3 region has the DNA TGTGCCTGGACGCTCCAGGCAACTAATGAAAAACTGTTTTTT. It translates to CAWTLQATNEKLFF.

The chain employs TRBV28 and TRBJ1-2, with D hard to call. Per germline, CDR1 MDHEN and CDR2 SYDVKM. The V gene lost 6 bases and the J gene lost 4 bases, with 15 bases spanning the gap. The CDR3 is made up of 14 amino acids. Here the CDR3 DNA reads TGTGCCAGCAGCCTACCTCCCTTCATCTATGGCTACACCTTC. Its protein product is CASSLPPFIYGYTF.

This clone has only one observation. The chain uses TRBV4-1 and TRBJ2-3; 9 bases fit TRBD2. V shed 0 bases and J 6 bases; nucleotides not matched to a gene: 10. This CDR3 has 17 amino acids. Germline V lookup: CDR1 MGHRA, CDR2 YSYEKL. The CDR3 nucleotides are TGCGCCAGCAGCCAAGAGGCCCCGGGACTAGCCCAGGATACGCAGTATTTT. Residues: CASSQEAPGLAQDTQYF.

The rearrangement links TRBV10-3 to TRBJ2-1; D may be TRBD2 (6 bases). Germline CDR1 is ENHRY and CDR2 is SYGVKD. This CDR3 contains 17 residues. Trimming left V 4 bases short and J 2 bases short, with 18 bases between. The CDR3 DNA reads as TGTGCCATCAGTGCCATGAGCGGGCCATTGACCTACAATGAGCAGTTCTTC. It specifies CAISAMSGPLTYNEQFF.